The rows below give T cell receptor beta chains drawn from one sample of a study of shared clonotypes between healthy human individuals. Generated by immunoSEQ multiplex PCR, the TCRdb table keeps only in-frame clones and is missing some. Seen here are 2 million to 2.5 million clones, 90% to 97% observed once, and the top ten hold around 0.13%. The sequenced sample was naive CD4+ T cells sorted from blood. The receptors stem from a man between 18 and 29 years old in good health. Both conserved end residues are part of each CDR3. D genes are given only for firm matches. Not every row has a clone size; where given, it reads once, few, many or a size class.

-	-	TRBV15	TRBJ1-5	CATSRDPNRDTNQPQHF	TGTGCCACCAGCAGAGATCCTAATCGGGACACCAATCAGCCCCAGCATTTT
-	-	TRBV28	TRBJ2-5	CASSFLQLKQETQYF	TGTGCCAGCAGTTTTTTGCAGCTGAAGCAAGAGACCCAGTACTTC
-	TRBD1	TRBV6-6	TRBJ2-7	CASSDTDRPYEQYF	TGTGCCAGCAGTGACACGGACAGGCCGTACGAGCAGTACTTC
-	-	TRBV5-1	TRBJ1-2	CASSLEPDSSIYTF	TGCGCCAGCAGCTTGGAACCGGACAGCAGCATATACACCTTC
-	-	TRBV4-2	TRBJ2-7	CASSQDVASSYEQYF	TGTGCCAGCAGCCAAGATGTCGCGAGCTCGTACGAGCAGTACTTC
-	-	TRBV6-1	TRBJ1-3	CASSENRPLGNTIYF	TGTGCCAGCAGTGAAAATCGGCCGCTCGGAAACACCATATATTTT
-	-	TRBV7-8	TRBJ2-1	CASSNTPDYYNEQFF	TGTGCCAGCAGCAATACACCGGACTATTACAATGAGCAGTTCTTC
-	TRBD1	TRBV6-5	TRBJ2-2	CASRTLTGGTGELFF	TGTGCCAGCAGAACACTGACAGGGGGCACCGGGGAGCTGTTTTTT
-	-	TRBV5-1	TRBJ1-4	CASSFTPGAITTNEKLFF	TGCGCCAGCAGCTTCACTCCCGGGGCGATAACAACTAATGAAAAACTGTTTTTT
-	-	TRBV10-2	TRBJ1-6	CASSLITGGDSPLHF	TGCGCCAGCAGCCTGATAACAGGTGGGGATTCACCCCTCCACTTT
-	-	TRBV2	TRBJ1-6	CASSLRGSSYNSPLHF	TGTGCCAGCAGTTTGCGGGGAAGCTCCTATAATTCACCCCTCCACTTT
-	-	TRBV4-1	TRBJ2-3	CASSQDDTITDTQYF	TGCGCCAGCAGCCAAGATGACACGATCACAGATACGCAGTATTTT
-	TRBD1	TRBV2	TRBJ1-4	CASLGQGAEKLFF	TGTGCCAGCCTCGGACAGGGGGCTGAAAAACTGTTTTTT
-	TRBD1	TRBV4-3	TRBJ2-7	CASSQAAGTGLYEQYF	TGCGCCAGCAGCCAAGCAGCCGGGACAGGACTCTACGAGCAGTACTTC
-	TRBD2	TRBV7-9	TRBJ2-4	CASSRLAGEGGKNIQYF	TGTGCCAGCAGCCGACTAGCGGGAGAAGGGGGCAAAAACATTCAGTACTTC
-	TRBD1	TRBV5-1	TRBJ2-2	CASSLGDRDTGELFF	TGCGCCAGCAGCTTGGGCGACAGGGACACCGGGGAGCTGTTTTTT
-	-	TRBV7-3	TRBJ1-6	CASSSGHGNSPLHF	TGTGCCAGCAGCAGCGGACACGGCAATTCACCCCTCCACTTT
-	-	TRBV5-1	TRBJ1-2	CASSLGQEHYGYTF	TGCGCCAGCAGCTTGGGACAGGAGCATTATGGCTACACCTTC
-	-	TRBV28	TRBJ1-5	CASSLLTGIQPQHF	TGTGCCAGCAGTTTATTAACAGGGATTCAGCCCCAGCATTTT
-	-	TRBV9	TRBJ1-5	CASSVGPQGQPQHF	TGTGCCAGCAGCGTAGGGCCCCAGGGGCAGCCCCAGCATTTT
-	-	TRBV5-1	TRBJ2-7	CASSLGTGPYEQYF	TGCGCCAGCAGCTTGGGGACGGGTCCCTACGAGCAGTACTTC
once	TRBD1	TRBV11-2	TRBJ2-3	CASSFTGGSTDTQYF	TGTGCCAGCAGCTTTACAGGGGGCTCCACAGATACGCAGTATTTT
few	-	TRBV6-6	TRBJ1-5	CASSTNQPQHF	TGTGCCAGCAGCACCAATCAGCCCCAGCATTTT
-	-	TRBV20-1	TRBJ1-1	CSARVDLEAFF	TGCAGTGCTAGAGTGGACCTTGAAGCTTTCTTT
-	TRBD1	TRBV5-6	TRBJ1-1	CASSSLTRGQVNTEAFF	TGTGCCAGCAGCTCACTCACGAGAGGACAGGTGAACACTGAAGCTTTCTTT
-	TRBD1	TRBV6-5	TRBJ2-7	CASSYSNRDRTYEQYF	TGTGCCAGCAGTTATTCAAACCGGGACAGGACCTACGAGCAGTACTTC
-	-	TRBV7-9	TRBJ2-7	CASSPGPGVSYEQYF	TGTGCCAGCAGTCCCGGGCCCGGGGTCTCCTACGAGCAGTACTTC
-	-	TRBV29-1	TRBJ2-2	CSVRSGAWSTGELFF	TGCAGCGTTCGGTCAGGGGCGTGGAGCACCGGGGAGCTGTTTTTT